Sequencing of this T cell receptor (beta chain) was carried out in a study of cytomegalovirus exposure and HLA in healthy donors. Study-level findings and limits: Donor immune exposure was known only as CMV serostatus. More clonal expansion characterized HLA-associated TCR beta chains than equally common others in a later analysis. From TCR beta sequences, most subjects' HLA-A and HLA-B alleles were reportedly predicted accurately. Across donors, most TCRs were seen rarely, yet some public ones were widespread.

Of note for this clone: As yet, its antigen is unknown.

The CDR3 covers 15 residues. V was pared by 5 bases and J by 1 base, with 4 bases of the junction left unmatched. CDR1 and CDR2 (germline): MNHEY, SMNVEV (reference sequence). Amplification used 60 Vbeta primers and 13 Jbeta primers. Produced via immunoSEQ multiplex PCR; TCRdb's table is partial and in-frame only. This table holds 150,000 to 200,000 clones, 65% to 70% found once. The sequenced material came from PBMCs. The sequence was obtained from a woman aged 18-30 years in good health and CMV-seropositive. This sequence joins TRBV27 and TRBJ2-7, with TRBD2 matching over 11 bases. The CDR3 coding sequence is TGTGCCAGCAGTAAGACTAGCGGGAATTCCTACGAGCAGTACTTC. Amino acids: CASSKTSGNSYEQYF.